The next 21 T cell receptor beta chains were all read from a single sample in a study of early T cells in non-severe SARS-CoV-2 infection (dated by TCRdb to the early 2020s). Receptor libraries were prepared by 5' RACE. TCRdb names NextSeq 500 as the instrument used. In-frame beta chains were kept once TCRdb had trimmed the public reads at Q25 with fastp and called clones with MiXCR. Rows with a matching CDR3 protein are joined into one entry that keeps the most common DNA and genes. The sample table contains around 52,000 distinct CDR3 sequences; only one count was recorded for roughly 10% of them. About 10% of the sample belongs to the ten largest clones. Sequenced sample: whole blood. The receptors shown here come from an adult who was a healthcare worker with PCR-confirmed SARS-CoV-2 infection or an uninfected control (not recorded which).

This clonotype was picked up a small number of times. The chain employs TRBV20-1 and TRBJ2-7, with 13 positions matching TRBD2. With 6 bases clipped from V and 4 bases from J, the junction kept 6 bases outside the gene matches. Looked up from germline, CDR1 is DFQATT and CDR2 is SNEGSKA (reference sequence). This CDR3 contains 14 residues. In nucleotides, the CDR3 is TGCAGTGCCCTACCGGGACTAGCGGGATACGAGCAGTACTTC. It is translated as CSALPGLAGYEQYF.

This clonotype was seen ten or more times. The CDR3 DNA reads TGCGCCAGCAGTGAGTCGGGACTAGCGGGATTGGATACGCAGTATTTT. Translating it yields CASSESGLAGLDTQYF. The chain carries TRBV10-2 and TRBJ2-3; 13 bases fit TRBD2. V lost 0 bases to trimming and J lost 6 bases; unmatched junction nucleotides: 3. The V gene's germline CDR1 is WSHSY and CDR2 SAAADI. The CDR3 runs 16 residues.

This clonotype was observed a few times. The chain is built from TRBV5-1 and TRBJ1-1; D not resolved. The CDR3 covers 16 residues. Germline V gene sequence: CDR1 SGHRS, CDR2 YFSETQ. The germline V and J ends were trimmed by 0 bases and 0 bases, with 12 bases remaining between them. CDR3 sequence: CASSLDDGRMNTEAFF. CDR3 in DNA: TGCGCCAGCAGCTTGGATGACGGCCGAATGAACACTGAAGCTTTCTTT.

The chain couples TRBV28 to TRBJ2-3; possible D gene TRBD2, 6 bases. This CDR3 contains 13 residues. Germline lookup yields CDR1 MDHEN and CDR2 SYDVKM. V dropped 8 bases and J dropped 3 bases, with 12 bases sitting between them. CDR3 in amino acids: CASGVGRTDTQYF. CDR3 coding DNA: TGTGCCAGCGGGGTAGGGAGGACAGATACGCAGTATTTT.

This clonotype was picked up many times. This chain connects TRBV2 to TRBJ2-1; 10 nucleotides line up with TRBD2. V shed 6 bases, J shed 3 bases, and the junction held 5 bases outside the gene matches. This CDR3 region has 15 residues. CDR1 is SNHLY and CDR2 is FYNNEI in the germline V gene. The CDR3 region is CASRASSGGYNEQFF. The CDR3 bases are TGTGCCAGCAGGGCATCTAGCGGGGGCTACAATGAGCAGTTCTTC.

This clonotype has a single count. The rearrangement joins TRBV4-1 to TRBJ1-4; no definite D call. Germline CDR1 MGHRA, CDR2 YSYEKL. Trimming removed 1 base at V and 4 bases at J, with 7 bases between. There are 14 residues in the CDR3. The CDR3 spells CASSQGWSNEKLFF. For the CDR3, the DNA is TGCGCCAGCAGCCAAGGCTGGAGTAATGAAAAACTGTTTTTT.

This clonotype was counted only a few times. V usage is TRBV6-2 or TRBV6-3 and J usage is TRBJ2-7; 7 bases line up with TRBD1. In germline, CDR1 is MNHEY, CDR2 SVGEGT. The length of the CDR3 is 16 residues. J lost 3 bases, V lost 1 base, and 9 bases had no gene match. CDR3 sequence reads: CASSYWFQGDLYEQYF. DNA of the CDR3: TGTGCCAGCAGTTACTGGTTCCAGGGGGACCTCTACGAGCAGTACTTC.

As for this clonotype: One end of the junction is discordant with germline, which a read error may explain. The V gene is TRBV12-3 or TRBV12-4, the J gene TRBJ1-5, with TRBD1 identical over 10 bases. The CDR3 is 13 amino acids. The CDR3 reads CASSWDRGQPQHF. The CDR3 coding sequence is TGTGCCAGCAGTTGGGACAGGGGTCAGCCCCAACATTTT.

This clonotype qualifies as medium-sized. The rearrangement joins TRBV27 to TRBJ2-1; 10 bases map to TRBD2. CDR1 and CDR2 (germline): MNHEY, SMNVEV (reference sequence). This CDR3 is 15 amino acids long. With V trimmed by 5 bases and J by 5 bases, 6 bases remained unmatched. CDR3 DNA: TGTGCCAGCAGTCTCATTAGCGGGGGGAACAATGAGCAGTTCTTC. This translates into CASSLISGGNNEQFF.

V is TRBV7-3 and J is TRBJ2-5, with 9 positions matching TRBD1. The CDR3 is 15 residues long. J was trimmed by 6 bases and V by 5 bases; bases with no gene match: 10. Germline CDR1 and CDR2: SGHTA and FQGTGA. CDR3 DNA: TGTGCCAGCAGCCCCGATGGGACAGGGCTGAAGACCCAGTACTTC. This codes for CASSPDGTGLKTQYF.

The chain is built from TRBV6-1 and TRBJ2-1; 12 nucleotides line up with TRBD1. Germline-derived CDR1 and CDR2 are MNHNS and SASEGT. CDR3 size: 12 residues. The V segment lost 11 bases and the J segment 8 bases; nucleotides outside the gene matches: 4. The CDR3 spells CAGGQGAHEQFF. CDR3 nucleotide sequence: TGTGCCGGGGGACAGGGGGCCCATGAGCAGTTCTTC.

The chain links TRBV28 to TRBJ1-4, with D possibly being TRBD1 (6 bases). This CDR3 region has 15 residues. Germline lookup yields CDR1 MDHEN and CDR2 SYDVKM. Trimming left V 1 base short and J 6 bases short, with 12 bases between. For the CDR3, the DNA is TGTGCCAGCAGTTTATTATCACAGGGAGATGAAAAACTGTTTTTT. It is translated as CASSLLSQGDEKLFF. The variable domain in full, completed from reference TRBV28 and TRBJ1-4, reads DVKVTQSSRYLVKRTGEKVFLECVQDMDHENMFWYRQDPGLGLRLIYFSYDVKMKEKGDIPEGYSVSREKKERFSLILESASTNQTSMYLCASSLLSQGDEKLFFGSGTQLSVL.

CDR3 in amino acids: CSVDGRGGETQYF. The CDR3 DNA reads TGCAGCGTTGATGGCAGAGGCGGAGAGACCCAGTACTTC. The rearrangement joins TRBV29-1 to TRBJ2-5; no reliable D call. V lost 3 bases and J lost 4, with 12 bases in between. The CDR3 has 13 residues. The germline V gene has CDR1 SQVTM and CDR2 ANQGSEA.

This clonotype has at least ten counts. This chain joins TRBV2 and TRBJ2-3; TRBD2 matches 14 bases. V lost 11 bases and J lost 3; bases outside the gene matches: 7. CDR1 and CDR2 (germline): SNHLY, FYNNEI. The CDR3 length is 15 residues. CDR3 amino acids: CAWRGTSGSTDTQYF. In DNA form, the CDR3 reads TGTGCCTGGCGTGGGACTAGCGGGAGTACAGATACGCAGTATTTT.

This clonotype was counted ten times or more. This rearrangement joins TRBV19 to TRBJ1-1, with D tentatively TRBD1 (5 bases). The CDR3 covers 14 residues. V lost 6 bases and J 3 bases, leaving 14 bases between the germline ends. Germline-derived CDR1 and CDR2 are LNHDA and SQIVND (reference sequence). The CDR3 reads CASSPGEGDTEAFF. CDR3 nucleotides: TGTGCCAGTAGCCCAGGTGAAGGGGACACTGAAGCTTTCTTT.

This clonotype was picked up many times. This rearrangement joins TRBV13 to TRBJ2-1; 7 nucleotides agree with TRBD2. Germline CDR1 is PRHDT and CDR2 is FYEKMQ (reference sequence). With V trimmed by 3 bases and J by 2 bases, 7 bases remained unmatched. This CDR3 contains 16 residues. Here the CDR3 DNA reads TGTGCCAGCAGCTTGCAACTGGGACTAACCTACAATGAGCAGTTCTTC. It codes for CASSLQLGLTYNEQFF.

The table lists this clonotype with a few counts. CDR3 protein: CASRGQGGTEAFF. In DNA form, the CDR3 reads TGCGCCAGCCGGGGACAGGGAGGGACTGAAGCTTTCTTT. The chain employs TRBV5-1 and TRBJ1-1; TRBD1 agrees at 9 bases. V gave up 7 bases and J gave up 5 bases; unmatched junction bases: 6. From germline, CDR1 is SGHRS and CDR2 YFSETQ. The length of the CDR3 is 13 residues.

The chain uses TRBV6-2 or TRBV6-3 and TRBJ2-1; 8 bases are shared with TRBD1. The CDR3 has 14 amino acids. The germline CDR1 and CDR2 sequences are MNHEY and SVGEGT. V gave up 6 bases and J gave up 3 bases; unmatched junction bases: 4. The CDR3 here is CASRIQGGYNEQFF. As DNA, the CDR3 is TGTGCCAGCAGAATACAGGGGGGCTACAATGAGCAGTTCTTC.

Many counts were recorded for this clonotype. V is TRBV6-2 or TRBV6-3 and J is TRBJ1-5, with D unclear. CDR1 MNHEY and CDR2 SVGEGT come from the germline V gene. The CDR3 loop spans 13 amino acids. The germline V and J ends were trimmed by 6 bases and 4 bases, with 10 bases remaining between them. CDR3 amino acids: CASSFYVNQPQHF. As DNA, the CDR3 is TGTGCCAGCAGCTTCTACGTAAATCAGCCCCAGCATTTT.

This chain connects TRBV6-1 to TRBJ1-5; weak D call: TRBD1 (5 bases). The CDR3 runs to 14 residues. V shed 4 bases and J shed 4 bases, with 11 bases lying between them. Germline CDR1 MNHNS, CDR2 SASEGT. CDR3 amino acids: CASSVQESNQPQHF. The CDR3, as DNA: TGTGCCAGCAGTGTACAGGAGTCGAATCAGCCCCAGCATTTT.

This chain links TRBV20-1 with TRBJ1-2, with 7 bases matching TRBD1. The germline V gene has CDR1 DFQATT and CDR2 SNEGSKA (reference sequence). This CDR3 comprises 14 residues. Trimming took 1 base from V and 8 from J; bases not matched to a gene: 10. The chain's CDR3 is CSARAVTGESGYTF. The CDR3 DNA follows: TGCAGTGCTAGAGCAGTAACAGGGGAATCCGGCTACACCTTC.